These T cell receptor beta chains were read from a single sample in a study of T cells in Graves' hyperthyroidism and ophthalmopathy. TCRdb recomputed calls from the multiplex PCR reads with MiXCR, one row per CDR3 protein. The sample contains some 560,000 distinct CDR3 sequences, 15% to 19% of which appear only once. The sample comprised blood. The receptors stem from a woman aged 25 to 39 with Graves' hyperthyroidism. CDR3s include the opening cysteine and the closing phenylalanine or tryptophan. Each record gives: CDR3 DNA, CDR3 protein, V gene, J gene, clone size, CDR3 length, D gene. The D gene is left open where the match is weak. Size is stated for part of the rows, as once, few or many counts, or as a class when the clone is expanded.

CDR3 DNA: TGCAGTGCCCGTGGATCTCCCCGTGAGCAGTTCTTC
CDR3 protein: CSARGSPREQFF
V gene: TRBV20-1
J gene: TRBJ2-1
clone size: many
CDR3 length: 12
D gene: -

CDR3 DNA: TGTGCCAGTGAGACCCCCCCCTCTGGGGCCAACGTCCTGACTTTC
CDR3 protein: CASETPPSGANVLTF
V gene: TRBV6-2/TRBV6-3
J gene: TRBJ2-6
clone size: once
CDR3 length: 15
D gene: -

CDR3 DNA: TGTGCCAGCAGCTTAGTTACAGGAGCTAACTATGGCTACACCTTC
CDR3 protein: CASSLVTGANYGYTF
V gene: TRBV7-2
J gene: TRBJ1-2
clone size: -
CDR3 length: 15
D gene: -

CDR3 DNA: TGTGCCAGCACCTCAGTTTCTGCAGGGAGGGGCGAGCAGTACTTC
CDR3 protein: CASTSVSAGRGEQYF
V gene: TRBV7-9
J gene: TRBJ2-7
clone size: few
CDR3 length: 15
D gene: TRBD2

CDR3 DNA: TGTGCCAGCAGTTTGTATTGGGGCGAGCAGCCCCAGCATTTT
CDR3 protein: CASSLYWGEQPQHF
V gene: TRBV28
J gene: TRBJ1-5
clone size: many
CDR3 length: 14
D gene: -

CDR3 DNA: TGTGCCAGCAGCTTAGTAGGTCCCCAGGCTCGGGAAAAACTGTTTTTT
CDR3 protein: CASSLVGPQAREKLFF
V gene: TRBV7-2
J gene: TRBJ1-4
clone size: many
CDR3 length: 16
D gene: -

CDR3 DNA: TGTGCCAAAACGGGACAGAGCACAGATACGCAGTATTTT
CDR3 protein: CAKTGQSTDTQYF
V gene: TRBV2
J gene: TRBJ2-3
clone size: many
CDR3 length: 13
D gene: TRBD1

CDR3 DNA: TGTGCCAGTAGTACCCAACCCTACTCCTACAATGAGCAGTTCTTC
CDR3 protein: CASSTQPYSYNEQFF
V gene: TRBV19
J gene: TRBJ2-1
clone size: -
CDR3 length: 15
D gene: -

CDR3 DNA: TGTGCCAGCAGAGCTACGCGCGGGACAGCCTACGAGCAGTACTTC
CDR3 protein: CASRATRGTAYEQYF
V gene: TRBV6-2/TRBV6-3
J gene: TRBJ2-7
clone size: -
CDR3 length: 15
D gene: -

CDR3 DNA: TGTGCCAGCAGCACTGATCCCGGTTTAGAGCAGTTCTTC
CDR3 protein: CASSTDPGLEQFF
V gene: TRBV7-2
J gene: TRBJ2-1
clone size: -
CDR3 length: 13
D gene: -

CDR3 DNA: TGTGCCAGCAGACTAGTCGGGACGAACACCGGGGAGCTGTTTTTT
CDR3 protein: CASRLVGTNTGELFF
V gene: TRBV7-3
J gene: TRBJ2-2
clone size: -
CDR3 length: 15
D gene: -

CDR3 DNA: TGTGCCAGCACCGGGGCCAGCAGACTTAACACAGATACGCAGTATTTT
CDR3 protein: CASTGASRLNTDTQYF
V gene: TRBV27
J gene: TRBJ2-3
clone size: few
CDR3 length: 16
D gene: -

CDR3 DNA: TGTGCCAGCGGCCCGCAGTCGGCCTACGAGCAGTACTTC
CDR3 protein: CASGPQSAYEQYF
V gene: TRBV7-9
J gene: TRBJ2-7
clone size: -
CDR3 length: 13
D gene: -

CDR3 DNA: TGTGCCACCAGTGATTCGGGCCTTACCGAAGGCGAGCAGTACTTC
CDR3 protein: CATSDSGLTEGEQYF
V gene: TRBV24-1
J gene: TRBJ2-7
clone size: many
CDR3 length: 15
D gene: -

CDR3 DNA: TGCGCCAGCAGCTTGGCCCGGGGGACTAGCTCCCACGAGCAGTACTTC
CDR3 protein: CASSLARGTSSHEQYF
V gene: TRBV5-1
J gene: TRBJ2-7
clone size: few
CDR3 length: 16
D gene: TRBD2